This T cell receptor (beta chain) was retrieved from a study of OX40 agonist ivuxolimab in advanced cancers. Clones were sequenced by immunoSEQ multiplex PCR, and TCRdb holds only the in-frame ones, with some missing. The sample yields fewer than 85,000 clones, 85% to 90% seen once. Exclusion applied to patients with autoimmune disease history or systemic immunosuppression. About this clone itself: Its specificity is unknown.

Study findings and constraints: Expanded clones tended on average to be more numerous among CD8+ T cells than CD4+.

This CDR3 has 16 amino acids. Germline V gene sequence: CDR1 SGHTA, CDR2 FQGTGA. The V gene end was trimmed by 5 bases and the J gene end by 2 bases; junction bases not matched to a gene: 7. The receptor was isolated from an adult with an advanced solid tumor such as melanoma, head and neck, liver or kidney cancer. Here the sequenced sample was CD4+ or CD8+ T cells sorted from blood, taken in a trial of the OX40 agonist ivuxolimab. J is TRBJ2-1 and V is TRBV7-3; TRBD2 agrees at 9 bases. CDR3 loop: CASSPYSGGAYNEQFF. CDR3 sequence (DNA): TGTGCCAGCAGCCCCTATAGCGGGGGTGCCTACAATGAGCAGTTCTTC.